This TCR beta chain was recovered during a study of cytomegalovirus exposure and HLA in healthy donors. The donors comprised healthy bone marrow donors. The V gene end was trimmed by 0 bases and the J gene end by 6 bases; junction bases not matched to a gene: 5. The CDR3 length is 15 residues. Germline values: CDR1 MNHEY, CDR2 SVGAGI. The PCR contained 60 Vbeta and 13 Jbeta primers. TCRdb keeps only in-frame clones here, not all; method: immunoSEQ multiplex PCR. Among fewer than 250,000 clones listed, roughly four fifths were seen once. Details on this clone: Its antigen is as yet unknown.

General study results and limits: Rare sequences made up most TCRs, while some public TCRs were found in many donors. A later examination showed that TCR association rates differed by HLA locus, with DRB1 most and HLA-C fewest.

V usage is TRBV6-5 and J usage is TRBJ2-3; TRBD1 aligns across 8 bases. The sample comprised PBMCs. This clonotype was obtained from a woman aged 45-59 years in good health and CMV-seropositive. CDR3 nucleotide sequence: TGTGCCAGCAGTTACTCCGGCAGGGGGCTTGATACGCAGTATTTT. Translation gives CASSYSGRGLDTQYF.